This T cell receptor (beta chain) was identified in a study of T cell clonotyping in hematopoietic cell transplantation (dated by TCRdb to the early 2020s). Some background on the complete study: The study collected more than 120 blood samples from 30 to 35 consecutive transplant recipients and their related donors. Patient recruitment ran from September 2015 to early 2017, and follow-up continued until late 2020 or death. The paper's findings and limits, for the study overall: The sample size was limited, and because cells were not sorted, the contributions of CD4 and CD8 repertoires could not be separated. After transplant, TCR diversity in recipients dropped, and pathologically expanded clonotypes increased progressively from day 30 to day 180. Just a small fraction of recipient repertoires overlapped with donor repertoires, and more than 97% appeared de novo at the given depth. Inverse Simpson Index values from donors and from recipients before transplant predicted broader TCR repertoire diversity after transplant.

The immunoSEQ assay, a bias-controlled multiplex PCR with V- and J-specific primers, was used to amplify TCR beta CDR3 regions from genomic DNA. In a second PCR step, a proprietary barcode and Illumina adapter sequences were attached to the CDR3 amplicons. An Illumina MiSeq instrument was used to sequence the CDR3 libraries. Processing in the source paper ran as follows. immunoSEQ Analyzer 3.0 was used for export and quality control, with R Bioconductor and Immunarch used for downstream analyses. Only productive rearrangements in the normalized downsampled data set were used to calculate repertoire metrics. In the normalized cohort, clonotypes with more than 5 templates were defined as pathologically expanded. Repertoire diversity was measured with the Inverse Simpson Index. To capture all clonotypes, CMV-specificity analyses were performed on the non-normalized data set. Drawn from immuneACCESS, this table holds only the in-frame rearrangements with V and J called that TCRdb kept. Clones are partly lost; checked studies trace under half to an unresolved V gene and leave the rest unexplained. The V and J calls and clone size come from that table; D and trimming were worked out from the DNA. The sample data list 65,000 to 75,000 clones, and approximately 94% of these were observed just once. Roughly 1.5% of the sample rests with the top ten.

Related transplant donors provided blood samples for TCR beta sequencing. Using Nuclei Lysis Solution, genomic DNA was extracted from unfractionated peripheral blood mononuclear cells that were either fresh or cryopreserved. Regarding this clone: Its recognized antigen is unknown. No base-level quality is on record; no much larger clone is a single base apart.

Taken from cysteine to phenylalanine, the CDR3 has 18 residues. Of all the DNA, just the CDR3 is kept, 54 bases in frame from base 1. Germline trimming amounts to 0 bases on V and 0 bases on J, with 9 as the count of junction bases outside the gene matches. From the germline V gene, CDR1 is LGHNA and CDR2 is YNFKEQ. The chain links TRBV4-2 with TRBJ2-7, with 9 bases aligning to TRBD2. The receptor was derived from a man aged 45-65 years in good health. Some clones in this sample may be carry-over from other donors' samples. The sequenced sample was peripheral blood mononuclear cells. The CDR3 reads as follows: CASSQESGLAGSSYEQYF. The DNA is as follows: TGTGCCAGCAGCCAAGAGTCTGGCCTAGCGGGATCCTCCTACGAGCAGTACTTC.